These T cell receptor beta chains were read from a single sample in a study of blood T cell repertoires in COVID-19. Profiled with immunoSEQ multiplex PCR; TCRdb holds only in-frame clones, not every one. The sample has some 45,000 clones, about 85% seen once. Material: peripheral blood. The receptors were sampled from a woman aged 80 or over with acute or convalescent COVID-19. Both conserved end residues are part of each CDR3. D genes are given only for firm matches. Only some rows state a clone size, as once, few, many or a class for expanded clones.

>-|TRBV3-1/TRBV3-2|-|TRBJ2-7
CASSQQGTRNEQYF
TGTGCCAGCAGCCAGCAGGGGACGAGGAACGAGCAGTACTTC
>-|TRBV5-5|-|TRBJ1-2
CASSNAQGIYGYTF
TGTGCCAGCAGCAATGCGCAGGGGATCTATGGCTACACCTTC
>-|TRBV3-1/TRBV3-2|-|TRBJ2-5
CASSQGQGGETQYF
TGTGCCAGCAGCCAAGGACAGGGAGGAGAGACCCAGTACTTC
>-|TRBV29-1|-|TRBJ2-7
CSVEDRETYEQYF
TGCAGCGTTGAAGATCGGGAGACCTACGAGCAGTACTTC
>TRBD2|TRBV15|-|TRBJ2-3
CATSYRDYTDTQYF
TGTGCCACCAGCTACCGGGACTACACAGATACGCAGTATTTT
>-|TRBV19|few|TRBJ2-7
CASSIGAEREQYF
TGTGCCAGTAGTATAGGGGCGGAGCGGGAGCAGTACTTC
>-|TRBV15|-|TRBJ1-5
CATSRVRRVDQPQHF
TGTGCCACCAGCAGAGTCAGGAGGGTTGATCAGCCCCAGCATTTT
>TRBD1|TRBV28|-|TRBJ2-7
CASKGGQGAGEQYF
TGTGCCAGCAAGGGGGGACAGGGGGCGGGTGAGCAGTACTTC
>TRBD1|TRBV6-1|-|TRBJ1-3
CASSEAGTVFSGNTIYF
TGTGCCAGCAGTGAAGCGGGGACAGTTTTCTCTGGAAACACCATATATTTT
>-|TRBV19|-|TRBJ1-1
CASSISPNTEAFF
TGTGCCAGTAGTATCAGTCCGAACACTGAAGCTTTCTTT
>TRBD2|TRBV5-8|-|TRBJ2-7
CASSFIAGVNYEQYF
TGTGCCAGCAGCTTTATAGCGGGAGTGAACTACGAGCAGTACTTC
>-|TRBV5-1|-|TRBJ1-2
CASSLEQGSNYGYTF
TGCGCCAGCAGTTTGGAACAGGGATCCAACTATGGCTACACCTTC
>-|TRBV28|-|TRBJ1-5
CASKYTGTLRQPQHF
TGTGCCAGCAAGTACACCGGGACATTGCGACAGCCCCAGCATTTT
>-|TRBV19|few|TRBJ1-1
CASSIQEGTNTEAFF
TGTGCCAGTAGTATACAAGAGGGTACCAACACTGAAGCTTTCTTT
>TRBD2|TRBV3-1/TRBV3-2|-|TRBJ2-7
CASSQSFRRESYEQYF
TGTGCCAGCAGCCAGTCTTTTCGGCGGGAGAGCTACGAGCAGTACTTC
>TRBD1|TRBV7-2|-|TRBJ1-3
CASGTGLSGNTIYF
TGTGCCTCGGGGACAGGACTCTCTGGAAACACCATATATTTT
>-|TRBV19|-|TRBJ2-1
CASHNREEQFF
TGTGCCAGCCATAACAGGGAAGAGCAGTTCTTC
>TRBD1|TRBV7-8|-|TRBJ1-4
CASSLRQGLSEKLFF
TGTGCCAGCAGCCTGCGACAGGGCTTGAGTGAAAAACTGTTTTTT
>-|TRBV2|-|TRBJ1-5
CASSSAEGPQHF
TGTGCCAGCAGCTCCGCCGAGGGGCCCCAGCATTTT
>-|TRBV12-3/TRBV12-4|-|TRBJ1-2
CASSQPQGYGYTF
TGTGCCAGCAGTCAACCACAGGGATATGGCTACACCTTC
>TRBD1|TRBV28|-|TRBJ1-4
CASIEQGATNEKLFF
TGTGCCAGCATCGAACAGGGGGCAACTAATGAAAAACTGTTTTTT
>-|TRBV4-2|-|TRBJ1-1
CASSQVLTGPTNTEAFF
TGTGCCAGCAGCCAAGTTTTAACAGGACCTACGAACACTGAAGCTTTCTTT
>-|TRBV19|once|TRBJ1-1
CASSLEGGTEAFF
TGTGCCAGTAGCTTAGAGGGTGGAACTGAAGCTTTCTTT
>TRBD1|TRBV6-1|-|TRBJ1-3
CASSERQGANTIYF
TGTGCCAGCAGTGAACGACAGGGGGCAAACACCATATATTTT
>TRBD1|TRBV9|-|TRBJ1-4
CASSEGQGSEKLFF
TGTGCCAGCAGCGAGGGACAGGGAAGCGAAAAACTGTTTTTT
>TRBD2|TRBV29-1|-|TRBJ2-7
CSVGSGGTYEQYF
TGCAGCGTTGGTAGCGGGGGCACCTACGAGCAGTACTTC
>-|TRBV6-5|-|TRBJ1-4
CATSTATNEKLFF
TGTGCCACCTCGACAGCAACTAATGAAAAACTGTTTTTT
>-|TRBV10-1|once|TRBJ2-1
CASSATHYNEQFF
TGCGCCAGCAGCGCGACTCACTACAATGAGCAGTTCTTC
>-|TRBV7-9|-|TRBJ2-5
CASSLSSVVETQYF
TGTGCCAGCAGCTTAAGTTCAGTGGTGGAGACCCAGTACTTC
>-|TRBV6-1|once|TRBJ1-3
CASSEASGHLNSGNTIYF
TGTGCCAGCAGTGAAGCTTCGGGACACCTCAACTCTGGAAACACCATATATTTT
>TRBD1|TRBV3-1/TRBV3-2|once|TRBJ1-1
CASSPDRANTEAFF
TGTGCCAGCAGCCCCGACAGGGCGAACACTGAAGCTTTCTTT
>-|TRBV29-1|-|TRBJ1-4
CSVGVGGPEGGKLFF
TGCAGCGTTGGAGTTGGGGGACCGGAGGGTGGAAAACTGTTTTTT
>-|TRBV5-6|-|TRBJ2-1
CASSPQGFVNEQFF
TGTGCCAGCAGCCCCCAGGGTTTTGTGAATGAGCAGTTCTTC
>-|TRBV6-2/TRBV6-3|-|TRBJ2-1
CASSPGSIDYNEQFF
TGTGCCAGCAGTCCCGGGAGTATTGACTACAATGAGCAGTTCTTC
>-|TRBV6-5|-|TRBJ2-5
CASSYSEGRRGTQYF
TGTGCCAGCAGTTACTCGGAGGGGAGAAGAGGGACCCAGTACTTC
>TRBD1|TRBV30|-|TRBJ2-3
CAWKPRDSLLDTQYF
TGTGCCTGGAAGCCCCGGGACAGCCTCTTGGATACGCAGTATTTT
>TRBD2|TRBV7-9|-|TRBJ2-1
CASSLDRTSGRVNEQFF
TGTGCCAGCAGCTTAGATAGGACTAGCGGGAGAGTAAATGAGCAGTTCTTC
>-|TRBV9|-|TRBJ2-2
CASSVAQAANTGELFF
TGTGCCAGCAGCGTAGCACAGGCTGCGAACACCGGGGAGCTGTTTTTT